The 17 T cell receptor beta chains reported below all come from one sample, sequenced in a study of CD8 T cells in ankylosing spondylitis. Study-level findings and limits: What seemed typical of ankylosing spondylitis blood was a TCR beta motif built from under 10 highly homologous variants.

These receptors have no known antigen. Via MiXCR, TCRdb re-called the 5' RACE reads, giving one row per CDR3 protein. The profile shows roughly 400,000 distinct CDR3 sequences, under 25% of them singletons. Source material: blood, either unsorted or a sorted T cell fraction (not recorded which). The receptor source for this set is a male donor with ankylosing spondylitis.

The CDR3: CASSSWTSGRPGDTQYF. The CDR3 DNA reads TGTGCCAGCAGTTCCTGGACTAGCGGGAGGCCAGGGGATACGCAGTATTTT. The V gene is TRBV28, the J gene TRBJ2-3; 14 bases fit TRBD2. Per germline, CDR1 MDHEN and CDR2 SYDVKM. This CDR3 contains 17 residues. Trimming cost V 4 bases and J 6 bases; bases outside gene matches: 9.

The chain has TRBV4-3 and TRBJ1-1; D gene uncertain. This CDR3 comprises 15 residues. The germline V gene has CDR1 LGHNA and CDR2 YSLEER. V dropped 5 bases and J dropped 3 bases, with 16 bases sitting between them. As DNA, the CDR3 is TGCGCCAGCAGCTCACAAACCCACGGTTACACTGAAGCTTTCTTT. Translation: CASSSQTHGYTEAFF.

The chain employs TRBV2 and TRBJ2-2; D not resolved. The CDR3 runs 15 residues. Per the germline V gene, CDR1 is SNHLY and CDR2 is FYNNEI. V was clipped by 6 bases and J by 4 bases, with 15 bases between them. DNA of the CDR3: TGTGCCAGCAGCTCCACTGGAACGGTCACCGGGGAGCTGTTTTTT. It is translated as CASSSTGTVTGELFF.

This clonotype came up a few times. The genes are TRBV3-1 and TRBJ2-3, with unresolved D. There are 13 residues in the CDR3. V was clipped by 3 bases and J by 4 bases, with 8 bases between them. The V gene's germline CDR1 is LGHDT and CDR2 YNNKEL (reference sequence). The CDR3 reads CASSQWESDTQYF. Written as DNA, the CDR3 is TGTGCCAGCAGCCAGTGGGAATCAGATACGCAGTATTTT.

The gene calls are TRBV11-3 and TRBJ2-1, with TRBD2 matching over 8 bases. Germline assignment: CDR1 SGHNT and CDR2 YENEEA. V shed 5 bases, J shed 9 bases, and the junction held 9 bases outside the gene matches. The CDR3 covers 14 residues. The CDR3 DNA reads as TGTGCCAGCAGCACCCGGGGGGGACGCTTTGAGCAGTTCTTC. It yields the protein CASSTRGGRFEQFF.

This sequence joins TRBV7-3 and TRBJ2-1; 12 nucleotides agree with TRBD2. CDR3 length equals 16 residues. The germline V gene encodes CDR1 SGHTA and CDR2 FQGTGA. The V gene end was trimmed by 5 bases and the J gene end by 6 bases; junction bases not matched to a gene: 8. The CDR3 is CASSPPGLAGFNEQFF. The CDR3, as DNA: TGTGCCAGCAGCCCCCCGGGACTAGCGGGTTTCAATGAGCAGTTCTTC.

This clonotype was observed a few times. The gene calls are TRBV12-3 or TRBV12-4 and TRBJ2-5; D possibly matches TRBD1 or TRBD2 (5 bases each). Trimming shortened V by 3 bases and J by 7 bases, and 15 bases separated the two germline ends. CDR3 length: 14 amino acids. The CDR3 here is CASSLGETAATQYF. CDR3 nucleotide sequence: TGTGCCAGCAGTTTGGGGGAGACAGCGGCGACCCAGTACTTC.

The chain has TRBV5-6 and TRBJ2-2; D is possibly TRBD2 (6 bases). This CDR3 is 17 amino acids long. Germline-derived CDR1 and CDR2 are SGHDT and YYEEEE. V lost 0 bases and J 2 bases, leaving 14 bases between the germline ends. The CDR3 DNA reads as TGTGCCAGCAGCTTGGACGCGTGGCGGGACAACACCGGGGAGCTGTTTTTT. Amino acids: CASSLDAWRDNTGELFF.

This sequence joins TRBV12-3 or TRBV12-4 and TRBJ1-2; D uncertain. With 6 bases removed from V and 5 bases from J, the gap between germline ends came to 16 bases. This CDR3 comprises 14 residues. The CDR3 DNA follows: TGTGCCAGCAGCACCGGCGGCCGGGGTTATGGCTACACCTTC. It specifies CASSTGGRGYGYTF.

CDR3 nucleotides: TGCGCCAGCATAGCTATGACTAGCGGTCCAGATACGCAGTATTTT. This codes for CASIAMTSGPDTQYF. The chain has TRBV5-1 and TRBJ2-3; 9 bases match TRBD2. Germline loops: CDR1 SGHRS, CDR2 YFSETQ. J was trimmed by 4 bases and V by 6 bases; bases with no gene match: 9. CDR3 length equals 15 residues.

This clonotype was found a few times. This chain connects TRBV20-1 to TRBJ1-2; D unclear. The CDR3 runs 14 residues. Germline assignment: CDR1 DFQATT and CDR2 SNEGSKA (reference sequence). The V gene lost 0 bases and the J gene lost 3 bases, with 11 bases spanning the gap. CDR3 bases: TGCAGTGCTAGAGAAATGGGCGGGCACTATGGCTACACCTTC. Residues: CSAREMGGHYGYTF.

The gene calls are TRBV19 and TRBJ1-5; D is unclear. V lost 2 bases and J 0 bases, leaving 8 bases between the germline ends. This CDR3 comprises 15 residues. CDR1 and CDR2 (germline): LNHDA, SQIVND (reference sequence). CDR3 in DNA: TGTGCCAGTAGTATAATGGCAGTTAGCAATCAGCCCCAGCATTTT. Translated, it gives CASSIMAVSNQPQHF.

This clonotype has more than one count but fewer than ten. This rearrangement joins TRBV11-3 to TRBJ2-5; 10 bases map to TRBD2. Trimming cost V 5 bases and J 5 bases; bases outside gene matches: 8. CDR1 is SGHNT and CDR2 is YENEEA in the germline V gene. The CDR3 length is 15 residues. CDR3: CASSPGTSAMETQYF. The CDR3 bases are TGTGCCAGCAGCCCGGGGACTAGCGCGATGGAGACCCAGTACTTC.

In its sample, this clonotype was seen a few times. The chain has TRBV7-2 and TRBJ1-5; D uncertain. The length of the CDR3 is 14 residues. The germline gives CDR1 SGHTA, CDR2 FQGNSA. V was shortened by 0 bases and J by 1 base, with 4 bases between the two germline ends. The CDR3 coding sequence is TGTGCCAGCAGCTTAGCAACAAGCAATCAGCCCCAGCATTTT. It translates to CASSLATSNQPQHF.

This clonotype was counted a few times. The chain carries TRBV11-2 and TRBJ2-5; D may correspond to TRBD1 or TRBD2 (6 bases each). The CDR3 contains 16 residues. V gave up 0 bases and J gave up 3 bases, with 14 bases separating them. Per the germline V gene, CDR1 is SGHAT and CDR2 is FQNNGV. As DNA, the CDR3 is TGTGCCAGCAGCTTAGACGGCTCGGGGGCTGAAGAGACCCAGTACTTC. Protein: CASSLDGSGAEETQYF.

The CDR3 DNA follows: TGTGCCAGCAGCCAAGGGCGGGCCTTTCCCTCGTACGAGCAGTACTTC. Residues: CASSQGRAFPSYEQYF. The chain recombines TRBV4-2 with TRBJ2-7; D possibly corresponds to TRBD2 (5 bases). V lost 1 base and J lost 4, with 17 bases in between. This CDR3 spans 16 amino acids. CDR1 is LGHNA and CDR2 is YNFKEQ in the germline V gene.

V gene TRBV6-1 combines with J gene TRBJ2-3, with 9 bases aligning to TRBD1. After removal of 6 bases from V and 6 bases from J, the junction contained 4 bases not matched to a gene. The CDR3 is 13 amino acids. In germline, CDR1 is MNHNS, CDR2 SASEGT. CDR3 DNA: TGTGCCAGCAGAACAGGGGGCAGGGATACGCAGTATTTT. It translates to CASRTGGRDTQYF.